This T cell receptor (beta chain) was captured by sequencing in a study of blood T cell repertoires in COVID-19. Study-wide context: T cells, B-cell-depleted T cells, or PBMCs supplied cDNA or gDNA.

Authors' methods: Reference gene primer amplification gave estimated nucleated cell counts. The repertoire was sequenced with immunoSEQ multiplex PCR; TCRdb's copy has only in-frame clones and lacks some. V and J calls and clone size are as listed in that table; D and trimming were resolved from the DNA. The top ten clones hold 5.5% of a sample with 100,000 to 150,000 clones, around four fifths of them seen once. The specimen was peripheral blood. The TCR was taken from a man in his sixties with acute or convalescent COVID-19.

CDR3 DNA: TGTGCCAGCTCCGAGCGGGGGGCAGCTTTCGTGGCCCAGTACTTC. This encodes CASSERGAAFVAQYF. This sequence joins TRBV6-5 and TRBJ2-5; 9 bases are shared with TRBD2. This CDR3 has 15 residues. The germline gives CDR1 MNHEY, CDR2 SVGAGI. Unmatched junction bases numbered 16, after V lost 8 bases and J lost 9 bases.